This is a list of T cell receptor beta chains from one sample in a study of PD-1 blockade in classical Hodgkin lymphoma. Repertoires were generated with immunoSEQ multiplex PCR, while TCRdb's copy carries only in-frame clones and drops some. The table has around 91,000 clones, around 81% seen once. Specimen: peripheral blood mononuclear cells (PBMCs), collected before the second cycle of nivolumab. The origin of the receptors is a human donor with classical Hodgkin lymphoma. CDR3s include the opening cysteine and the closing phenylalanine or tryptophan. Fields, in order: V gene, D gene, J gene, clone size, CDR3 protein, CDR3 DNA. The D gene is left open where the match is weak. Clone size is shown for a subset of rows, as once, few, many or a class of expanded clone.

v_gene: TRBV29-1
d_gene: -
j_gene: TRBJ2-2
abundance: -
CDR3aa: CSVEDRTNTGELFF
CDR3nt: TGCAGCGTTGAAGACAGAACGAACACCGGGGAGCTGTTTTTT

v_gene: TRBV27
d_gene: TRBD1
j_gene: TRBJ1-1
abundance: -
CDR3aa: CASSLATGVSAFF
CDR3nt: TGTGCCAGCAGTTTAGCCACAGGGGTTTCGGCTTTCTTT

v_gene: TRBV7-2
d_gene: -
j_gene: TRBJ2-2
abundance: -
CDR3aa: CASSPRETGELFF
CDR3nt: TGTGCCAGCAGCCCCAGGGAAACCGGGGAGCTGTTTTTT

v_gene: TRBV27
d_gene: TRBD2
j_gene: TRBJ2-7
abundance: -
CDR3aa: CASSWTSGNRGYEQYF
CDR3nt: TGTGCCAGCAGCTGGACTAGCGGTAACCGGGGTTACGAGCAGTACTTC

v_gene: TRBV5-1
d_gene: TRBD2
j_gene: TRBJ2-1
abundance: -
CDR3aa: CASSRGLAGFYNEQFF
CDR3nt: TGCGCCAGCAGCAGGGGACTAGCGGGATTCTACAATGAGCAGTTCTTC

v_gene: TRBV18
d_gene: -
j_gene: TRBJ1-1
abundance: once
CDR3aa: CASSASDRTEAFF
CDR3nt: TGTGCCAGCTCGGCTAGTGATCGCACTGAAGCTTTCTTT

v_gene: TRBV10-3
d_gene: TRBD1
j_gene: TRBJ1-2
abundance: many
CDR3aa: CAISGQGLLGYTF
CDR3nt: TGTGCCATCAGCGGACAGGGGCTTCTCGGCTACACCTTC

v_gene: TRBV7-8
d_gene: -
j_gene: TRBJ2-4
abundance: once
CDR3aa: CASSLLRDSIQYF
CDR3nt: TGTGCCAGCAGCTTGCTGAGGGATAGCATTCAGTACTTC

v_gene: TRBV5-1
d_gene: TRBD2
j_gene: TRBJ2-7
abundance: -
CDR3aa: CASSGGDKSFYEQYF
CDR3nt: TGCGCCAGCAGCGGGGGGGATAAGTCCTTCTACGAGCAGTACTTC

v_gene: TRBV9
d_gene: -
j_gene: TRBJ2-2
abundance: -
CDR3aa: CASSRGPTGELFF
CDR3nt: TGTGCCAGCAGCCGCGGCCCCACCGGGGAGCTGTTTTTT

v_gene: TRBV9
d_gene: -
j_gene: TRBJ2-7
abundance: few
CDR3aa: CASSGRDSSYEQYF
CDR3nt: TGTGCCAGCAGCGGCCGGGACTCCTCCTACGAGCAGTACTTC

v_gene: TRBV10-3
d_gene: -
j_gene: TRBJ2-5
abundance: -
CDR3aa: CAISLGQTETQYF
CDR3nt: TGTGCCATCAGCCTGGGACAAACTGAGACCCAGTACTTC

v_gene: TRBV6-4
d_gene: -
j_gene: TRBJ2-1
abundance: -
CDR3aa: CASSLQGGINEQFF
CDR3nt: TGTGCCAGCAGTCTACAGGGCGGAATCAATGAGCAGTTCTTC

v_gene: TRBV28
d_gene: -
j_gene: TRBJ2-7
abundance: -
CDR3aa: CASSFGGPPYEQYF
CDR3nt: TGTGCCAGCAGTTTCGGGGGGCCGCCTTACGAGCAGTACTTC

v_gene: TRBV6-1
d_gene: -
j_gene: TRBJ2-5
abundance: -
CDR3aa: CASSDDRQETQYF
CDR3nt: TGTGCCAGCAGTGACGACAGGCAAGAGACCCAGTACTTC

v_gene: TRBV7-2
d_gene: -
j_gene: TRBJ2-1
abundance: -
CDR3aa: CASSRGSSSYNEQFF
CDR3nt: TGTGCCAGCTCTAGGGGTTCTAGCTCCTACAATGAGCAGTTCTTC

v_gene: TRBV18
d_gene: -
j_gene: TRBJ2-5
abundance: -
CDR3aa: CASSPQGGPEETQYF
CDR3nt: TGTGCCAGCTCACCCCAGGGGGGCCCCGAAGAGACCCAGTACTTC

v_gene: TRBV5-1
d_gene: -
j_gene: TRBJ1-4
abundance: -
CDR3aa: CASSLAPGHNEKLFF
CDR3nt: TGCGCCAGCAGCTTGGCTCCGGGGCATAATGAAAAACTGTTTTTT

v_gene: TRBV15
d_gene: -
j_gene: TRBJ1-5
abundance: -
CDR3aa: CATSTAGVGVSVQHF
CDR3nt: TGTGCCACCAGCACAGCAGGGGTGGGTGTCAGCGTCCAGCATTTT

v_gene: TRBV19
d_gene: -
j_gene: TRBJ2-2
abundance: -
CDR3aa: CASSIGAGNTGELFF
CDR3nt: TGTGCCAGTAGTATCGGGGCGGGGAACACCGGGGAGCTGTTTTTT

v_gene: TRBV5-1
d_gene: TRBD1
j_gene: TRBJ1-4
abundance: -
CDR3aa: CASRDSANEKLFF
CDR3nt: TGCGCCAGCCGGGACAGCGCGAATGAAAAACTGTTTTTT

v_gene: TRBV11-2
d_gene: TRBD1
j_gene: TRBJ1-1
abundance: -
CDR3aa: CASSPHRGLQTEAFF
CDR3nt: TGTGCCAGCAGCCCGCACAGGGGGCTACAGACTGAAGCTTTCTTT

v_gene: TRBV28
d_gene: TRBD1
j_gene: TRBJ1-5
abundance: once
CDR3aa: CASSLCAQGGCNQPQHF
CDR3nt: TGTGCCAGCAGTTTATGCGCCCAGGGGGGGTGCAATCAGCCCCAGCATTTT

v_gene: TRBV5-4
d_gene: -
j_gene: TRBJ2-5
abundance: -
CDR3aa: CASSLPPGTQETQYF
CDR3nt: TGTGCCAGCAGCTTGCCGCCGGGGACCCAAGAGACCCAGTACTTC

v_gene: TRBV2
d_gene: TRBD1
j_gene: TRBJ1-5
abundance: once
CDR3aa: CASSGDRGIAQPQHF
CDR3nt: TGTGCCAGCAGTGGGGACAGGGGGATTGCTCAGCCCCAGCATTTT

v_gene: TRBV7-2
d_gene: TRBD1
j_gene: TRBJ1-1
abundance: -
CDR3aa: CASSLDRTGLVLAEAFF
CDR3nt: TGTGCCAGCAGCTTAGATCGGACAGGGCTGGTCCTCGCTGAAGCTTTCTTT

v_gene: TRBV7-2
d_gene: -
j_gene: TRBJ1-1
abundance: -
CDR3aa: CASSLYRSENTEAFF
CDR3nt: TGTGCCAGCAGCTTATATCGTTCTGAGAACACTGAAGCTTTCTTT

v_gene: TRBV7-3
d_gene: -
j_gene: TRBJ1-2
abundance: -
CDR3aa: CASSSSAGHGYTF
CDR3nt: TGTGCCAGCAGCTCCTCGGCAGGGCATGGCTACACCTTC

v_gene: TRBV28
d_gene: -
j_gene: TRBJ1-3
abundance: -
CDR3aa: CASSLTALGNTIYF
CDR3nt: TGTGCCAGCAGCCTTACCGCGCTAGGAAACACCATATATTTT

v_gene: TRBV28
d_gene: -
j_gene: TRBJ1-5
abundance: few
CDR3aa: CASSGWGGGQPQHF
CDR3nt: TGTGCCAGCTCCGGGTGGGGGGGAGGCCAGCCCCAGCATTTT

v_gene: TRBV19
d_gene: TRBD1
j_gene: TRBJ1-3
abundance: -
CDR3aa: CARGQEVRGNTIYF
CDR3nt: TGTGCCAGGGGACAGGAAGTAAGGGGAAACACCATATATTTT

v_gene: TRBV7-9
d_gene: TRBD2
j_gene: TRBJ2-5
abundance: -
CDR3aa: CASSPGEGTQYF
CDR3nt: TGTGCCAGCAGCCCCGGGGAGGGGACCCAGTACTTC

v_gene: TRBV5-4
d_gene: -
j_gene: TRBJ2-7
abundance: -
CDR3aa: CASSRGGLEAYEQYF
CDR3nt: TGTGCCAGCAGCAGGGGTGGCCTAGAAGCCTACGAGCAGTACTTC

v_gene: TRBV5-8
d_gene: -
j_gene: TRBJ2-7
abundance: -
CDR3aa: CASSLAIGVSSYEQYF
CDR3nt: TGTGCCAGCAGCTTGGCCATCGGCGTTAGCTCCTACGAGCAGTACTTC

v_gene: TRBV11-2
d_gene: TRBD2
j_gene: TRBJ2-1
abundance: -
CDR3aa: CASSFLAGPYNEQFF
CDR3nt: TGTGCCAGCAGCTTCTTAGCGGGACCCTACAATGAGCAGTTCTTC

v_gene: TRBV18
d_gene: TRBD1
j_gene: TRBJ2-4
abundance: -
CDR3aa: CASSPAGTAGGKNIQYF
CDR3nt: TGTGCCAGCTCACCAGCCGGGACCGCAGGGGGAAAAAACATTCAGTACTTC

v_gene: TRBV19
d_gene: TRBD1
j_gene: TRBJ1-5
abundance: -
CDR3aa: CASSINPGTGSNQPQHF
CDR3nt: TGTGCCAGTAGTATCAATCCCGGGACAGGGAGCAATCAGCCCCAGCATTTT

v_gene: TRBV6-5
d_gene: TRBD2
j_gene: TRBJ2-7
abundance: -
CDR3aa: CASSYGPIAGEQYF
CDR3nt: TGTGCCAGCAGTTACGGACCCATAGCGGGCGAGCAGTACTTC

v_gene: TRBV7-2
d_gene: TRBD1
j_gene: TRBJ1-5
abundance: -
CDR3aa: CASSLVWDRSNQPQHF
CDR3nt: TGTGCCAGCAGCTTAGTCTGGGACAGAAGCAATCAGCCCCAGCATTTT

v_gene: TRBV30
d_gene: TRBD1
j_gene: TRBJ1-4
abundance: -
CDR3aa: CAWMLRGGLTNEKLFF
CDR3nt: TGTGCCTGGATGCTCAGGGGGGGTTTGACTAATGAAAAACTGTTTTTT

v_gene: TRBV15
d_gene: TRBD1
j_gene: TRBJ2-5
abundance: -
CDR3aa: CATSPPRDRGAQYF
CDR3nt: TGTGCCACCAGCCCACCTCGGGACAGGGGGGCCCAGTACTTC

v_gene: TRBV27
d_gene: TRBD2
j_gene: TRBJ2-1
abundance: -
CDR3aa: CASTSGRAVYNEQFF
CDR3nt: TGTGCCAGCACTAGCGGGAGGGCCGTCTACAATGAGCAGTTCTTC

v_gene: TRBV21-1
d_gene: -
j_gene: TRBJ2-3
abundance: -
CDR3aa: CASKRVIDSTDTQYF
CDR3nt: TGTGCCAGCAAAAGGGTGATTGATAGCACAGATACGCAGTATTTT

v_gene: TRBV5-1
d_gene: -
j_gene: TRBJ2-7
abundance: -
CDR3aa: CASSFSGIPSYEQYF
CDR3nt: TGCGCCAGCAGCTTTTCGGGCATTCCCTCCTACGAGCAGTACTTC

v_gene: TRBV6-6
d_gene: -
j_gene: TRBJ1-2
abundance: -
CDR3aa: CASSYSGQRTYGYTF
CDR3nt: TGTGCCAGCAGTTACTCGGGGCAGCGAACTTATGGCTACACCTTC

v_gene: TRBV6-5
d_gene: TRBD2
j_gene: TRBJ2-3
abundance: -
CDR3aa: CASSGLATDTQYF
CDR3nt: TGTGCCAGCTCTGGACTAGCGACAGATACGCAGTATTTT

v_gene: TRBV19
d_gene: TRBD2
j_gene: TRBJ2-1
abundance: -
CDR3aa: CASSRAASGNEQFF
CDR3nt: TGTGCCAGTAGTAGGGCGGCTAGCGGCAATGAGCAGTTCTTC

v_gene: TRBV5-1
d_gene: -
j_gene: TRBJ1-5
abundance: -
CDR3aa: CASSPLSGVNQPQHF
CDR3nt: TGCGCCAGCAGCCCACTCTCGGGAGTTAATCAGCCCCAGCATTTT

v_gene: TRBV11-3
d_gene: TRBD1
j_gene: TRBJ2-1
abundance: -
CDR3aa: CASSLDGTGGYNEQFF
CDR3nt: TGTGCCAGCAGCTTAGACGGGACAGGGGGCTACAATGAGCAGTTCTTC

v_gene: TRBV4-2
d_gene: TRBD1
j_gene: TRBJ2-1
abundance: -
CDR3aa: CASSQKTGGEQFF
CDR3nt: TGTGCCAGCAGCCAAAAAACAGGGGGGGAGCAGTTCTTC

v_gene: TRBV7-9
d_gene: -
j_gene: TRBJ2-5
abundance: -
CDR3aa: CASSLGSGAIGTETQYF
CDR3nt: TGTGCCAGCAGCCTGGGGTCGGGAGCGATAGGGACGGAGACCCAGTACTTC

v_gene: TRBV6-1
d_gene: TRBD1
j_gene: TRBJ1-2
abundance: -
CDR3aa: CASSRQGGYTF
CDR3nt: TGTGCCAGCAGTAGACAGGGAGGCTACACCTTC

v_gene: TRBV30
d_gene: -
j_gene: TRBJ1-1
abundance: -
CDR3aa: CAWSVPPGNTEAFF
CDR3nt: TGTGCCTGGAGTGTACCACCGGGGAACACTGAAGCTTTCTTT